This T cell receptor (beta chain) stems from a study of naive and memory T cell subsets. Both TRBC1 and TRBC2 were covered by a beta constant-region primer of two equimolar oligonucleotides. Ligated cDNA was amplified by four rounds of PCR with nested alpha and beta constant-region primers and SP2. An oligonucleotide with the SP2 primer and a 12-nucleotide UMI was ligated to the cDNA 3' end. One entry per CDR3 protein, called by TCRdb with MiXCR from the UMI-ligation and nested PCR reads. Among roughly 97,000 distinct CDR3 sequences listed, approximately 14% were seen once. CMV status came from CD4+ IFNgamma after overnight CMV lysate stimulation. Trimming left V 7 bases short and J 0 bases short, with 14 bases between. From germline, CDR1 is LGHNT and CDR2 FRNRAP. CDR3 length: 15 amino acids. Study outcomes and limitations: A few larger clonotypes appeared in naive repertoires, especially CD8, possibly memory cells re-expressing CD45RA. In naive cells, over 90% of TCR sequences were seen only once. Naive and memory subsets had different power law exponents for TCR abundance.

As regards this clonotype: Its antigen is unknown.

The TCR sequence derives from a human donor in good health. The V and J genes are TRBV12-5 and TRBJ2-3; the D gene is possibly TRBD2 (6 bases). Specimen: naive CD8+ T cells from blood. CDR3 residues: CASAGGLSSTDTQYF. The CDR3 DNA follows: TGTGCTAGTGCCGGGGGACTTTCTAGCACAGATACGCAGTATTTT. The entire variable domain, with the rest obtained from reference TRBV12-5 and TRBJ2-3, is as follows: DARVTQTPRHKVTEMGQEVTMRCQPILGHNTVFWYRQTMMQGLELLAYFRNRAPLDDSGMPKDRFSAEMPDATLATLKIQPSEPRDSAVYFCASAGGLSSTDTQYFGPGTRLTVL.